Here is one T cell receptor (beta chain) with its context. This sample is drawn from a study of shared clonotypes between healthy human individuals. V dropped 4 bases and J dropped 0; count of bases not matched to a gene: 5. Germline values: CDR1 LNHDA, CDR2 SQIVND (reference sequence). The CDR3 is 15 residues long. The assay used deep level. About 30,000 T cell genomes (roughly 0.2 ug DNA) went into each sorted-subset replicate. Measured with immunoSEQ multiplex PCR; TCRdb has only the in-frame clones, and not every one. The sample contains 2 million to 2.5 million clones, 90% to 97% of which appear only once.

The V gene is TRBV19, the J gene TRBJ1-1, with 7 bases that match TRBD1. Sequencing input: naive CD4+ T cells sorted from blood. Subset noted: CD45RA+ positively selected. The receptor was isolated from a man between 18 and 29 years old in good health. The DNA for the CDR3 is TGTGCCAGTAGTAGCTCGACAGGGATGAACACTGAAGCTTTCTTT. It translates to CASSSSTGMNTEAFF. Complete variable domain (other parts from reference TRBV19 and TRBJ1-1): DGGITQSPKYLFRKEGQNVTLSCEQNLNHDAMYWYRQDPGQGLRLIYYSQIVNDFQKGDIAEGYSVSREKKESFPLTVTSAQKNPTAFYLCASSSSTGMNTEAFFGQGTRLTVV.